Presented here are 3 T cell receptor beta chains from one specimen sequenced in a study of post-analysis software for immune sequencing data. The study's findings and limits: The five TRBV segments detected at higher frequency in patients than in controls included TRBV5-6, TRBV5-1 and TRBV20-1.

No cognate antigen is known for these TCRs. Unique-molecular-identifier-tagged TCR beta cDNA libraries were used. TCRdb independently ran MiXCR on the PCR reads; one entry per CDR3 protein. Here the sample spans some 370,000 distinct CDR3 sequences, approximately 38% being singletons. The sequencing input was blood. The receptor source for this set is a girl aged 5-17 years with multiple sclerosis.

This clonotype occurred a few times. In nucleotides, the CDR3 is TGTGCCAGCAGCTTAGTGGGGTTTCACACTGAAGCTTTCTTT. It encodes CASSLVGFHTEAFF. The chain uses TRBV7-2 and TRBJ1-1; D is uncertain. The ends were cut back, 1 base at V and 3 bases at J, with 9 bases in the middle. The germline V gene has CDR1 SGHTA and CDR2 FQGNSA. The CDR3 totals 14 residues.

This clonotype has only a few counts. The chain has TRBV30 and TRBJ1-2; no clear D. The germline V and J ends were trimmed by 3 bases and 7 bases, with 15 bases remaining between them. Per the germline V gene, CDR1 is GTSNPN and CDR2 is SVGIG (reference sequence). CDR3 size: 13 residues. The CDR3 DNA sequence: TGTGCCTGGAGCTTAAGGGAGCCGGGTGGCTACACCTTC. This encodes CAWSLREPGGYTF.

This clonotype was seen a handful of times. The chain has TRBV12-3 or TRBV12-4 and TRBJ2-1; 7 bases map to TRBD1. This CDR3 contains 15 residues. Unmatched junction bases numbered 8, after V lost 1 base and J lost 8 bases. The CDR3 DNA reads TGTGCCAGCAGTTTAGACCAGGGGGTGGTGGATGAGCAGTTCTTC. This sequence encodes CASSLDQGVVDEQFF.